Below are 20 T cell receptor beta chains sequenced from a single sample in a study of OX40 agonist ivuxolimab in advanced cancers. The table came from immunoSEQ multiplex PCR; TCRdb's copy has only in-frame clones and leaves some out. The sample contains more than 10,000 clones, 79% of which appear only once. The sample consisted of CD4+ or CD8+ T cells sorted from blood, taken in a trial of the OX40 agonist ivuxolimab. Every receptor here comes from an adult with an advanced solid tumor such as melanoma, head and neck, liver or kidney cancer.

The chain joins TRBV7-6 to TRBJ2-1, with 7 bases matching TRBD2. The germline V gene encodes CDR1 SGHVS and CDR2 FNYEAQ. V lost 5 bases to trimming and J lost 6 bases; unmatched junction nucleotides: 7. The CDR3 has 14 amino acids. The CDR3 DNA follows: TGTGCCAGCAGCCTTGGGTCTAGCGGCAATGAGCAGTTCTTC. It codes for CASSLGSSGNEQFF.

The chain has TRBV7-9 and TRBJ2-7; TRBD1 or TRBD2 may be the D gene (5 bases each). The germline V gene encodes CDR1 SEHNR and CDR2 FQNEAQ (reference sequence). V was shortened by 3 bases and J by 1 base, with 10 bases between the two germline ends. The CDR3 has 14 residues. DNA for the CDR3: TGTGCCAGCAGCTTGACCGGGGCTTCCTACGAGCAGTACTTC. This translates into CASSLTGASYEQYF.

J is TRBJ2-1 and V is TRBV14, with 13 bases lining up with TRBD2. CDR1 and CDR2 from the germline V gene are SGHDN and FVKESK. Trimming took 0 bases from V and 8 from J; bases not matched to a gene: 7. The CDR3 runs 17 residues. CDR3 bases: TGTGCCAGCAGCCAAGAGGTTGGACTAGCGGGAGCGGATGAGCAGTTCTTC. It translates to CASSQEVGLAGADEQFF.

This chain links TRBV27 with TRBJ1-5; D is undetermined. The CDR3 has 14 residues. Trimming pared 2 bases from V and 1 base from J, leaving 6 bases between. Germline V CDR1 and CDR2: MNHEY, SMNVEV (reference sequence). CDR3: CASSLGFSNQPQHF. The CDR3 DNA reads as TGTGCCAGCAGTTTAGGGTTCAGCAATCAGCCCCAGCATTTT.

This chain links TRBV5-4 with TRBJ2-7; D is unresolved. Trimming left V 4 bases short and J 3 bases short, with 11 bases between. From germline, CDR1 is SGHNT and CDR2 YYREEE (reference sequence). There are 13 residues in the CDR3. The CDR3 coding sequence is TGTGCCAGCAGCATCGGACGGAACTACGAGCAGTACTTC. Residues: CASSIGRNYEQYF.

The V and J genes are TRBV29-1 and TRBJ2-1, with D hard to call. This CDR3 has 13 amino acids. The V gene lost 2 bases and the J gene lost 3 bases, with 8 bases spanning the gap. Germline CDR1 SQVTM, CDR2 ANQGSEA. In DNA form, the CDR3 reads TGCAGCGTTGAAACGAACGACTACAATGAGCAGTTCTTC. As protein: CSVETNDYNEQFF.

The chain recombines TRBV4-1 with TRBJ1-2; no firm D call. V lost 0 bases and J lost 12, with 17 bases in between. The CDR3 extends over 14 amino acids. Germline V gene data show CDR1 as MGHRA and CDR2 as YSYEKL. Here the CDR3 DNA reads TGCGCCAGCAGCCAAGATCGGGTGGGCCAGTCTCACACCTTC. Translated, it gives CASSQDRVGQSHTF.

The gene calls are TRBV7-9 and TRBJ2-1, with D possibly matching TRBD1 (6 bases). CDR1 and CDR2 from the germline V gene are SEHNR and FQNEAQ (reference sequence). V was shortened by 5 bases and J by 0 bases, with 14 bases between the two germline ends. There are 16 residues in the CDR3. The CDR3 spells CASSPPGQYSYNEQFF. The CDR3 coding sequence is TGTGCCAGCAGCCCCCCCGGACAGTACTCCTACAATGAGCAGTTCTTC.

CDR3: CASSDVGVNTGELFF. Here the CDR3 DNA reads TGCGCCAGCAGTGATGTGGGGGTAAACACCGGGGAGCTGTTTTTT. This chain uses TRBV10-1 with TRBJ2-2, with D perhaps TRBD1 or TRBD2 (5 bases each). The CDR3 spans 15 residues. V shed 3 bases and J shed 2 bases, with 10 bases lying between them. Per the germline V gene, CDR1 is WNHNN and CDR2 is SYGVQD (reference sequence).

The chain recombines TRBV15 with TRBJ2-7; D is possibly TRBD2 (6 bases). V lost 0 bases to trimming and J lost 7 bases, with 13 bases between them. Germline values: CDR1 LNHNV, CDR2 YYDKDF (reference sequence). This CDR3 contains 14 residues. The DNA for the CDR3 is TGTGCCACCAGCAGAGATTTCGGACTATGGGAGCAGTACTTC. It is translated as CATSRDFGLWEQYF.

The gene calls are TRBV25-1 and TRBJ2-7, with a weak D call TRBD1 (5 bases). The CDR3 sequence is 13 residues long. Trimming took off 2 bases at V and 2 bases at J, with 7 bases between the two ends. Germline values: CDR1 MGHDK, CDR2 SYGVNS. CDR3 amino acids: CASSEDRAYEQYF. DNA for the CDR3: TGTGCCAGCAGTGAAGACAGAGCCTACGAGCAGTACTTC.

The chain is built from TRBV27 and TRBJ2-7; the D gene is possibly TRBD1 (7 bases). This CDR3 contains 17 residues. Germline V gene lookup returns CDR1 MNHEY and CDR2 SMNVEV (reference sequence). The V end was cut by 6 bases, the J end by 4 bases, with 25 bases between. The CDR3 reads CASRFGGRQGLPYEQYF. Here the CDR3 DNA reads TGTGCCAGCAGATTTGGGGGGCGACAGGGCCTTCCATACGAGCAGTACTTC.

V is TRBV7-3 and J is TRBJ2-5, with TRBD2 matching 12 bases. CDR1 and CDR2 (germline): SGHTA, FQGTGA. V trimming: 2 bases; J trimming: 4 bases; junction bases outside the gene matches: 2. This CDR3 has 15 residues. The CDR3 sequence is CASSLWGLAGETQYF. CDR3 nucleotides: TGTGCCAGCAGCTTATGGGGACTAGCGGGAGAGACCCAGTACTTC.

This clone was detected only once. The CDR3: CASSLSSSGANVLTF. For the CDR3, the DNA is TGTGCCAGCTCGCTCAGCAGCTCTGGGGCCAACGTCCTGACTTTC. The chain uses TRBV18 and TRBJ2-6, with D unclear. Trimming removed 6 bases at V and 0 bases at J, with 9 bases between. The CDR3 totals 15 residues. Germline values: CDR1 KGHSH, CDR2 LQKENI.

The chain employs TRBV4-1 and TRBJ1-4, with D maybe TRBD1 (6 bases). CDR1 is MGHRA, CDR2 YSYEKL, per germline. V was shortened by 3 bases and J by 6 bases, with 17 bases between the two germline ends. The CDR3 is made up of 16 amino acids. The CDR3 sequence is CASSQTDWGADEKLFF. The CDR3 DNA follows: TGCGCCAGCAGCCAGACCGACTGGGGGGCGGATGAAAAACTGTTTTTT.

This clone was observed a single time. The rearrangement links TRBV7-6 to TRBJ2-1; no reliable D call. The CDR3 consists of 15 residues. Trimming removed 1 base at V and 3 bases at J, with 10 bases between. Germline-derived CDR1 and CDR2 are SGHVS and FNYEAQ. CDR3 sequence: CASSLEQGFYNEQFF. Written as DNA, the CDR3 is TGTGCCAGCAGCTTAGAACAAGGGTTCTACAATGAGCAGTTCTTC. The full variable domain, its missing parts supplied by reference TRBV7-6 and TRBJ2-1, is GAGVSQSPRYKVTKRGQDVALRCDPISGHVSLYWYRQALGQGPEFLTYFNYEAQQDKSGLPNDRFSAERPEGSISTLTIQRTEQRDSAMYRCASSLEQGFYNEQFFGPGTRLTVL.

This rearrangement joins TRBV23-1 to TRBJ1-1, with TRBD1 matching over 11 bases. TRBV23-1 carries the ORF label, with uncertain function. The V and J ends lost 3 bases and 2 bases, in that order; junction bases with no gene match: 8. The CDR3 has 17 amino acids. CDR3 DNA sequence: TGCGCCAGCAGTCATCAGGACAGGGGGCTTACAAACACTGAAGCTTTCTTT. Amino acid sequence: CASSHQDRGLTNTEAFF.

The genes are TRBV2 and TRBJ2-4, with TRBD1 as a possible D gene (6 bases). Trimming removed 6 bases at V and 6 bases at J, with 15 bases between. The CDR3 sequence is 14 residues long. Germline lookup yields CDR1 SNHLY and CDR2 FYNNEI. The CDR3 loop reads CASRDSLGGNIQYF. CDR3 DNA sequence: TGTGCCAGCAGGGATAGCCTAGGGGGAAACATTCAGTACTTC.

V usage is TRBV7-6 and J usage is TRBJ2-7; D is unresolved. This CDR3 has 14 amino acids. Trimming stripped 5 bases from V and 7 bases from J, with 18 bases between. Germline V gene lookup returns CDR1 SGHVS and CDR2 FNYEAQ. This CDR3 reads CASSVGMPVGEQYF. In DNA, the CDR3 is TGTGCCAGCAGCGTAGGTATGCCGGTCGGGGAGCAGTACTTC. The entire variable domain, with the rest obtained from reference TRBV7-6 and TRBJ2-7, is as follows: GAGVSQSPRYKVTKRGQDVALRCDPISGHVSLYWYRQALGQGPEFLTYFNYEAQQDKSGLPNDRFSAERPEGSISTLTIQRTEQRDSAMYRCASSVGMPVGEQYFGPGTRLTVT.

A few counts support this clone. The rearrangement uses TRBV19 and TRBJ1-4; D remains ambiguous. The CDR3 has 15 residues. Trimming left V 3 bases short and J 6 bases short, with 14 bases between. Germline CDR1 reads LNHDA; CDR2 reads SQIVND (reference sequence). CDR3: CASSISGRADEKLFF. The CDR3 DNA follows: TGTGCCAGTAGTATCTCCGGGCGGGCGGATGAAAAACTGTTTTTT. Looking up the rest from reference TRBV19 and TRBJ1-4 gives the full variable domain: DGGITQSPKYLFRKEGQNVTLSCEQNLNHDAMYWYRQDPGQGLRLIYYSQIVNDFQKGDIAEGYSVSREKKESFPLTVTSAQKNPTAFYLCASSISGRADEKLFFGSGTQLSVL.